The text below deals with one T cell receptor (beta chain). Produced via immunoSEQ multiplex PCR; TCRdb's table is partial and in-frame only. Of 300,000 to 350,000 clones in the sample, about 85% were seen once. Trimming removed 6 bases at V and 3 bases at J, with 17 bases between. This CDR3 is built from 15 residues. Looked up from germline, CDR1 is SNHLY and CDR2 is FYNNEI. Treatment meaning: approximately 18 received Ad26.COV2.S at low or high dose, single or two shots; several received placebo; per-sample allocation not given. Sampling took place 63 days after the first vaccine or placebo injection. Boston supplied an adult donor aged 18-55 years. The data belong to a study of Ad26.COV2.S vaccination and SARS-CoV-2 variants.

The chain links TRBV2 to TRBJ1-1; D might be TRBD1 (5 bases). The specimen comprised peripheral blood, sampled in a trial of Ad26.COV2.S vaccine versus placebo. This TCR was recovered from a person between 18 and 65 years old who received the Ad26.COV2.S COVID-19 vaccine or a placebo. CDR3 amino acids: CASSYNRRWDTEAFF. The CDR3 DNA reads as TGTGCCAGCAGCTACAACAGGCGGTGGGACACTGAAGCTTTCTTT.